Presented here are 12 T cell receptor beta chains from one specimen sequenced in a study of cytomegalovirus exposure and HLA in healthy donors. The PCR was carried out with 60 Vbeta primers and 13 Jbeta primers. Assay: immunoSEQ multiplex PCR; the TCRdb copy retains only in-frame clones and omits some. Of about 130,000 clones in the sample, about two thirds were seen once. Sample: PBMCs. These TCRs come from a middle-aged man in good health and CMV-seropositive.

This clone turned up a few times. The chain links TRBV6-5 to TRBJ1-1; 7 bases line up with TRBD1. The CDR3 contains 13 residues. Germline assignment: CDR1 MNHEY and CDR2 SVGAGI. The V and J ends lost 2 bases and 5 bases, in that order; junction bases with no gene match: 2. CDR3 in DNA: TGTGCCAGCAGTTACGACAGGGATACTGAAGCTTTCTTT. Translated, it gives CASSYDRDTEAFF.

The V call is TRBV6-1, the J call TRBJ2-5, with 10 bases identical to TRBD1. J was trimmed by 4 bases and V by 1 base; bases with no gene match: 3. This CDR3 is built from 15 residues. The germline CDR1 and CDR2 sequences are MNHNS and SASEGT. CDR3 protein: CASSEGQGARETQYF. The CDR3, as DNA: TGTGCCAGCAGTGAAGGACAGGGGGCTCGAGAGACCCAGTACTTC.

This rearrangement joins TRBV18 to TRBJ1-1, with 8 positions matching TRBD1. Per the germline V gene, CDR1 is KGHSH and CDR2 is LQKENI. The CDR3 length is 15 residues. V trimming: 5 bases; J trimming: 1 base; junction bases outside the gene matches: 6. CDR3: CASSIGTGTNTEAFF. The CDR3 region has the DNA TGTGCCAGCTCAATAGGGACAGGTACGAACACTGAAGCTTTCTTT.

This clone was counted a single time. The gene calls are TRBV5-4 and TRBJ2-3, with 10 bases identical to TRBD1. Trimming took 4 bases from V and 5 from J; bases not matched to a gene: 10. Germline V gene sequence: CDR1 SGHNT, CDR2 YYREEE (reference sequence). The CDR3 loop spans 16 amino acids. The DNA for the CDR3 is TGTGCCAGCAGCATGTACCGGGACAGGGGTCAAGATACGCAGTATTTT. Translated, it gives CASSMYRDRGQDTQYF.

J is TRBJ2-3 and V is TRBV6-1; perhaps TRBD2 as D (5 bases). Germline CDR1 MNHNS, CDR2 SASEGT. V lost 2 bases and J 4 bases, leaving 13 bases between the germline ends. This CDR3 has 15 amino acids. The CDR3 nucleotides read TGTGCCAGCAGTGAACGTCTAGCAAGTGCAGATACGCAGTATTTT. Translation gives CASSERLASADTQYF.

The chain recombines TRBV28 with TRBJ1-3, with 10 bases matching TRBD1. From germline, CDR1 is MDHEN and CDR2 SYDVKM. V lost 8 bases and J lost 0; bases outside the gene matches: 4. This CDR3 is 15 amino acids long. The CDR3 region has the DNA TGTGCCAGCCGAGGACAGGGGGGCTCTGGAAACACCATATATTTT. It is translated as CASRGQGGSGNTIYF.

The V call is TRBV10-3, the J call TRBJ2-1; 7 nucleotides line up with TRBD1. With V trimmed by 0 bases and J by 7 bases, 6 bases remained unmatched. The germline gives CDR1 ENHRY, CDR2 SYGVKD. This CDR3 is built from 15 residues. As DNA, the CDR3 is TGTGCCATCAGTGAGTCGACGACAGGGCAAAATGAGCAGTTCTTC. The encoded protein is CAISESTTGQNEQFF.

The chain joins TRBV13 to TRBJ2-7; D may be TRBD1 (6 bases). This CDR3 comprises 16 residues. V lost 4 bases and J 5 bases, leaving 21 bases between the germline ends. CDR1 is PRHDT, CDR2 FYEKMQ, per germline (reference sequence). CDR3 region: CASSSRYRAVGHEQYF. Here the CDR3 DNA reads TGTGCCAGCAGCTCTCGGTACAGGGCAGTCGGCCACGAGCAGTACTTC.

The chain recombines TRBV11-2 with TRBJ2-2, with D possibly TRBD1 on 5 matching bases. CDR3 size: 15 residues. Per the germline V gene, CDR1 is SGHAT and CDR2 is FQNNGV. V was shortened by 1 base and J by 5 bases, with 11 bases between the two germline ends. CDR3 sequence: CASSLAPGNTGELFF. CDR3 nucleotides: TGTGCCAGCAGCTTAGCCCCAGGGAATACCGGGGAGCTGTTTTTT.

This clone appeared once. The chain couples TRBV5-4 to TRBJ1-4; D perhaps matches TRBD1 (6 bases). Germline assignment: CDR1 SGHNT and CDR2 YYREEE (reference sequence). The CDR3 is 14 residues long. V lost 1 base and J lost 7, with 11 bases in between. Here the CDR3 reads CASSLRTEGEKLFF. In nucleotides, the CDR3 is TGTGCCAGCAGCTTGCGGACAGAGGGTGAAAAACTGTTTTTT.

This chain connects TRBV11-2 to TRBJ1-1, with a weak D call TRBD1 (6 bases). Trimming left V 5 bases short and J 6 bases short, with 19 bases between. The CDR3 totals 15 residues. The V gene's germline CDR1 is SGHAT and CDR2 FQNNGV. The CDR3 protein is CASSHRGQSSSEAFF. CDR3 DNA: TGTGCCAGCAGCCACAGAGGACAGTCTTCTTCTGAAGCTTTCTTT.

The chain employs TRBV5-1 and TRBJ2-5; TRBD2 matches at 7 bases. Per germline, CDR1 SGHRS and CDR2 YFSETQ. The CDR3 runs 15 residues. V gave up 0 bases and J gave up 4 bases; unmatched junction bases: 6. CDR3 bases: TGCGCCAGCAGCTTGGATGGGAGGGGTGGAGAGACCCAGTACTTC. Protein product: CASSLDGRGGETQYF.